This TCR beta chain came from a study of T cells after yellow fever vaccination. With respect to this clonotype: Its antigen remains unidentified.

Germline lookup yields CDR1 SGHAT and CDR2 FQNNGV. This CDR3 contains 17 residues. V was cut by 0 bases and J by 0 bases, with 12 bases left in between. Study observations and caveats: Abundant clonotypes (contaminants from the bulk population) could be present in FACS-sorted repertoires.

By 5'RACE template switching, TCR cDNA was produced, with a universal primer site and UMIs added in the process. TCRdb processed the 5' RACE reads anew with MiXCR; each CDR3 protein has one entry. This sample has about 260,000 distinct CDR3 sequences, with roughly 13% found just once. The chain employs TRBV11-2 and TRBJ2-1; either TRBD1 or TRBD2 may fit D (6 bases each). The origin of this receptor is a man aged 25-45 years who received the YFV17D yellow fever vaccine. The specimen comprised CD4+ T cells sorted from PBMCs, sampled 45 days after the yellow fever booster vaccination. CDR3 loop: CASSLDGGLISYNEQFF. The CDR3 nucleotides are TGTGCCAGCAGCTTAGATGGGGGGCTTATCTCCTACAATGAGCAGTTCTTC.